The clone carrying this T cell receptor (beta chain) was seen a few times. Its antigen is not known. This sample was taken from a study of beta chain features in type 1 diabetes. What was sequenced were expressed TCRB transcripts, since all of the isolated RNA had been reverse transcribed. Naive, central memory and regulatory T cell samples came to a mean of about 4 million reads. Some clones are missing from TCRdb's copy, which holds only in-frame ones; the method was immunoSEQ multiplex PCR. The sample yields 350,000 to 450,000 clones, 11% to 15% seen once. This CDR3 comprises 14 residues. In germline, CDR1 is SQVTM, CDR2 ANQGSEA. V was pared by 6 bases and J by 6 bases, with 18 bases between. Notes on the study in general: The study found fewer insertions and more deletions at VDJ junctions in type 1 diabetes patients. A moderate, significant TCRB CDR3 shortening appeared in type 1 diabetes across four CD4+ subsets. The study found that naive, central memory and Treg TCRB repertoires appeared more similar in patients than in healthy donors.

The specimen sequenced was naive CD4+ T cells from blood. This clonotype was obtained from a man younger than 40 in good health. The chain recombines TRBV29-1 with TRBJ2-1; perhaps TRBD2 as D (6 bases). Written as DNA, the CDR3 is TGCAGCGTGGGGCGCGGGCAGGGAGGCAATGAGCAGTTCTTC. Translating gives CSVGRGQGGNEQFF.